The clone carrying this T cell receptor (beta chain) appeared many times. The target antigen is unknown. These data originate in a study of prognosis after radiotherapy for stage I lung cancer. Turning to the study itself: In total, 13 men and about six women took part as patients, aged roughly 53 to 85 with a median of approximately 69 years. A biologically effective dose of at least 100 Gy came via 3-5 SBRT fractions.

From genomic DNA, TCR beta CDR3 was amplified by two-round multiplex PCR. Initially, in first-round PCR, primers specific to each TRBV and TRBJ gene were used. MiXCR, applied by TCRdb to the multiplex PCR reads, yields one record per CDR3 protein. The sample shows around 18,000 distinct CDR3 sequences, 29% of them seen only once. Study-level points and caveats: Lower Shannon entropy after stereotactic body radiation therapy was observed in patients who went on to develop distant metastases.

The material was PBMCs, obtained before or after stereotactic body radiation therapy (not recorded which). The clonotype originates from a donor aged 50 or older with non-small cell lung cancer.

CDR3 amino acids: CSARANTEAFF. Written as DNA, the CDR3 is TGCAGTGCTAGAGCGAACACTGAAGCTTTCTTT. The chain recombines TRBV20-1 with TRBJ1-1; D is undetermined. V lost 1 base and J lost 1, with 1 base in between. The CDR3 is 11 amino acids. Germline-derived CDR1 and CDR2 are DFQATT and SNEGSKA (reference sequence).